This T cell receptor (beta chain) was obtained from a study of chemoradiotherapy in HPV16-positive cancers. Study-level points and caveats: Candidate HPV-specific clones and E7-related TCR motifs grew in tumor during treatment. For HPV16-positive patients, expanding HPV-responsive T cells associated with longer recurrence-free survival.

Comments on this clone: No antigen is known for it.

This CDR3 is 14 amino acids long. With V trimmed by 6 bases and J by 9 bases, 10 bases remained unmatched. Germline V gene lookup returns CDR1 MNHEY and CDR2 SVGAGI. This table comes from immunoSEQ multiplex PCR, and its TCRdb copy is limited to in-frame clones, with some not included. The repertoire includes over 15,000 clones, around 92% of them detected once, and 2% to 2.5% sits in the top ten. Samples were taken several times over chemoradiotherapy. The chain joins TRBV6-5 to TRBJ2-1; the match to TRBD2 covers 8 bases. The sequencing here drew on blood, taken from a patient who underwent chemoradiotherapy. The origin of this receptor is a human donor with HPV-associated anogenital cancer. CDR3 sequence (DNA): TGTGCCAGCAGCCCCTTTAGCGGGGTCGTTGAGCAGTTCTTC. It codes for CASSPFSGVVEQFF.